This T cell receptor beta chain stems from a study of blood T cell repertoires in COVID-19. The protocol was immunoSEQ multiplex PCR, while the TCRdb copy is restricted to in-frame clones and leaves out a portion. The repertoire holds a few hundred thousand clones, with about 85% as singletons. Those enrolled, adults aged about 18 to 89 years, came from about two dozen US areas. A PCR-confirmed or clinician-diagnosed COVID-19 case had contacted exposed participants within 2 weeks of entry. The ends were cut back, 6 bases at V and 3 bases at J, with 8 bases in the middle. CDR1 LNHDA and CDR2 SQIVND come from the germline V gene (reference sequence). The CDR3 consists of 12 residues.

Specimen: PBMCs or T cells enriched from blood (not recorded which). The sequence was collected from a woman in her forties or fifties who had been exposed to COVID-19. The chain combines TRBV19 with TRBJ1-1; D gene uncertain. Written as DNA, the CDR3 is TGTGCCAGTAGGCAGGCGTACACTGAAGCTTTCTTT. Translating it yields CASRQAYTEAFF.